This TCR beta chain was captured by sequencing in a study of breast tumors, draining lymph nodes, adjacent tissues. The table lists this clonotype with many counts. As yet, its antigen is unknown. Study outcomes and limitations: Most tumor T cells seemingly derive from lymph node, then expand in tumor. Tumor repertoires ranked between lymph nodes and nontumor tissue in diversity, with V and J gene preferences. The lymph node origin of tumor T cells was framed as consistent with a hypothesis, not demonstrated. Tumor and nontumor repertoires were significantly more similar in luminal-like than in basal-like breast cancer.

One entry per CDR3 protein, called by TCRdb with MiXCR from the multiplex PCR reads. The sample consists of approximately 37,000 distinct CDR3 sequences, 36% of them appearing once. V was pared by 0 bases and J by 6 bases, with 16 bases between. The CDR3 extends over 15 amino acids. Germline-derived CDR1 and CDR2 are SGDLS and YYNGEE. The receptor was isolated from a female donor with breast cancer. Some clones in this sample may be carry-over from other donors' samples. Sequencing was done on a sample of breast tumor tissue. The chain recombines TRBV9 with TRBJ2-7; TRBD2 is a possible D gene (5 bases). CDR3 sequence: CASSVDLVGDVEQYF. The CDR3 DNA follows: TGTGCCAGCAGCGTAGATCTAGTGGGAGACGTCGAGCAGTACTTC.